These T cell receptor beta chains were read from a single sample in a study of CD8+ T cells in alopecia areata. Using immunoSEQ multiplex PCR, the repertoire was profiled, and TCRdb retains in-frame clones only, with some absent. Here the sample spans fewer than 110,000 clones, 55% being singletons. Source material: CD4+ T cells sorted from blood. These receptors were collected from a human donor in good health. Each CDR3 is given without its conserved first and last residue. Fields, in order: V gene, J gene, CDR3 protein.

v_gene: TRBV15; j_gene: TRBJ1-5; CDR3aa: ATSREGQSQPQH
v_gene: TRBV6-5; j_gene: TRBJ2-7; CDR3aa: ASKKSAVYEQY
v_gene: TRBV25-1; j_gene: TRBJ2-5; CDR3aa: ASSPSAGRRETQY
v_gene: TRBV6-5; j_gene: TRBJ2-7; CDR3aa: ASRTDRGVSYEQY
v_gene: TRBV29-1; j_gene: TRBJ2-7; CDR3aa: SVGQGAGEQY
v_gene: TRBV14; j_gene: TRBJ2-1; CDR3aa: ASSQDSSYNEQF
v_gene: TRBV30; j_gene: TRBJ2-1; CDR3aa: AWRGAGSYNEQF
v_gene: TRBV7-9; j_gene: TRBJ1-6; CDR3aa: ASSLESSYNSPLH
v_gene: TRBV29-1; j_gene: TRBJ2-2; CDR3aa: SVRMGADGELF
v_gene: TRBV5-8; j_gene: TRBJ2-5; CDR3aa: ASSLATSGGLQETQY
v_gene: TRBV4-1; j_gene: TRBJ1-2; CDR3aa: ASSQDRILRDYT
v_gene: TRBV7-9; j_gene: TRBJ2-5; CDR3aa: ASSLEVAGDQKTQY
v_gene: TRBV15; j_gene: TRBJ1-2; CDR3aa: ATSRDGRGGYT
v_gene: TRBV29-1; j_gene: TRBJ1-2; CDR3aa: SVEDAPYGYT
v_gene: TRBV5-1; j_gene: TRBJ2-5; CDR3aa: ASQRGPSLGTQY
v_gene: TRBV2; j_gene: TRBJ2-5; CDR3aa: ASRTSGPRETQY
v_gene: TRBV29-1; j_gene: TRBJ2-7; CDR3aa: SVEFGHNREY
v_gene: TRBV5-6; j_gene: TRBJ1-1; CDR3aa: ASSPVGGTEAF
v_gene: TRBV6-5; j_gene: TRBJ1-5; CDR3aa: ASSSDRGSNQPQH
v_gene: TRBV5-6; j_gene: TRBJ1-2; CDR3aa: ASSQGTYGYT
v_gene: TRBV18; j_gene: TRBJ2-2; CDR3aa: ASSPTRDGELF
v_gene: TRBV4-2; j_gene: TRBJ2-2; CDR3aa: ASSPIAGGTGELF
v_gene: TRBV2; j_gene: TRBJ1-1; CDR3aa: ASNGRPLEAF
v_gene: TRBV7-2; j_gene: TRBJ2-5; CDR3aa: ASSLSAGTETQY
v_gene: TRBV5-1; j_gene: TRBJ2-2; CDR3aa: ASRASYLNTGELF
v_gene: TRBV27; j_gene: TRBJ2-5; CDR3aa: ASREAGSETQY
v_gene: TRBV5-1; j_gene: TRBJ1-5; CDR3aa: ASSQRQGGQPQH
v_gene: TRBV7-2; j_gene: TRBJ2-3; CDR3aa: ASRASGYDTDTQY